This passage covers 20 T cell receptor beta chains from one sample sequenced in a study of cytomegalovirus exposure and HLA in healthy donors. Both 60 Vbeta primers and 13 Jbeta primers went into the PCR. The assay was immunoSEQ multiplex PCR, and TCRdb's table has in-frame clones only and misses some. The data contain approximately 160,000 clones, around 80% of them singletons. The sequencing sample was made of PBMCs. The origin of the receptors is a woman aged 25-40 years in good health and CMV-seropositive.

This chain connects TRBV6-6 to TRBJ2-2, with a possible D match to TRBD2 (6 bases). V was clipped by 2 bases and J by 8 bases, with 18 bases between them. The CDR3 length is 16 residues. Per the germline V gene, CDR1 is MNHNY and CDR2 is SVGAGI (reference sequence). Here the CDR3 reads CASSYAGPQIGGELFF. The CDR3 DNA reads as TGTGCCAGCAGTTACGCGGGGCCTCAAATCGGGGGGGAGCTGTTTTTT.

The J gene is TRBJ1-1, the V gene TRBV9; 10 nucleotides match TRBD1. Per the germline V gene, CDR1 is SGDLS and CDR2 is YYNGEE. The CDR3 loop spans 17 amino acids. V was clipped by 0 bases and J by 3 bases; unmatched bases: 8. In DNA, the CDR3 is TGTGCCAGCAGCGTAGGAACCGGGACAGGGGCCTACACTGAAGCTTTCTTT. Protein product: CASSVGTGTGAYTEAFF. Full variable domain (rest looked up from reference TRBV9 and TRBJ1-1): DSGVTQTPKHLITATGQRVTLRCSPRSGDLSVYWYQQSLDQGLQFLIQYYNGEERAKGNILERFSAQQFPDLHSELNLSSLELGDSALYFCASSVGTGTGAYTEAFFGQGTRLTVV.

The CDR3 here is CASSFLGLAGGNTGELFF. CDR3 bases: TGCGCCAGCAGCTTCCTGGGACTAGCGGGAGGGAACACCGGGGAGCTGTTTTTT. This chain joins TRBV5-1 and TRBJ2-2, with 15 bases aligning to TRBD2. The CDR3 is 18 residues long. Germline V CDR1 and CDR2: SGHRS, YFSETQ. J gave up 1 base and V 2 bases, and 3 bases lay outside the gene matches. Using reference TRBV5-1 and TRBJ2-2 for the parts outside the CDR3, the full variable domain is KAGVTQTPRYLIKTRGQQVTLSCSPISGHRSVSWYQQTPGQGLQFLFEYFSETQRNKGNFPGRFSGRQFSNSRSEMNVSTLELGDSALYLCASSFLGLAGGNTGELFFGEGSRLTVL.

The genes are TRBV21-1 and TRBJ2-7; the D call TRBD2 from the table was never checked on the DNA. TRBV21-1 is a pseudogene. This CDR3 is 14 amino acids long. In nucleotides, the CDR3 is TGTGCCAGCATCACTAGCGGGGCCTCCTACGAGCAGTACTTC. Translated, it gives CASITSGASYEQYF.

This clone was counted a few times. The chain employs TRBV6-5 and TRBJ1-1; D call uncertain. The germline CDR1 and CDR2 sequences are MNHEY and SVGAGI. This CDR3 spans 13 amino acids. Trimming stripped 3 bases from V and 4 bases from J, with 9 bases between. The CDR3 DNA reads TGTGCCAGCAGTTATCCGGGTTCCACTGAAGCTTTCTTT. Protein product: CASSYPGSTEAFF.

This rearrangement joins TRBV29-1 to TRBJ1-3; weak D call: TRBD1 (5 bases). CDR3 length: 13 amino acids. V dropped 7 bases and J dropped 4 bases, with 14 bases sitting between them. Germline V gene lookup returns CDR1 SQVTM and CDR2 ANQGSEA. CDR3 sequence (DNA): TGCAGCGCGACAGAAGACTCGGGAAACACCATATATTTT. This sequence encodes CSATEDSGNTIYF.

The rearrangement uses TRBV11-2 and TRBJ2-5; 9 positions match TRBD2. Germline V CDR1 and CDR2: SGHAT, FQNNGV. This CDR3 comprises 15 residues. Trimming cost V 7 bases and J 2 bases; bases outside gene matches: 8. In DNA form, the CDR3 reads TGTGCCAGCACACAATCGACTAGCGGACAAGAGACCCAGTACTTC. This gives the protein CASTQSTSGQETQYF.

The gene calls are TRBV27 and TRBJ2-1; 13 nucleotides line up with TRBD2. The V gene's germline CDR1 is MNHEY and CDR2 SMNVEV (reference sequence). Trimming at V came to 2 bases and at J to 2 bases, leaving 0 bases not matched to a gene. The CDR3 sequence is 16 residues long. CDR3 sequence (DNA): TGTGCCAGCAGTTTAGGGACTAGCGGGACCTACAATGAGCAGTTCTTC. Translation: CASSLGTSGTYNEQFF.

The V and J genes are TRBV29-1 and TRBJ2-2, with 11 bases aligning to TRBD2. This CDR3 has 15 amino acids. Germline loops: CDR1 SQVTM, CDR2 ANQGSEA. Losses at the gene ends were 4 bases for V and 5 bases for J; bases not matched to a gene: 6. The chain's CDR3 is CSVVLAGGNTGELFF. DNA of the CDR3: TGCAGCGTTGTGCTAGCGGGAGGAAATACCGGGGAGCTGTTTTTT.

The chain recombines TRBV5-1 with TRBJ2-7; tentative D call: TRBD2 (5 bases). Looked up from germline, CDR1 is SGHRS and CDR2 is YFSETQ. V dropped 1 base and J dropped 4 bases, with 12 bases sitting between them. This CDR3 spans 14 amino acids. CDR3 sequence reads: CASSLRGELYEQYF. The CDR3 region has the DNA TGCGCCAGCAGCTTGCGGGGAGAACTTTACGAGCAGTACTTC.

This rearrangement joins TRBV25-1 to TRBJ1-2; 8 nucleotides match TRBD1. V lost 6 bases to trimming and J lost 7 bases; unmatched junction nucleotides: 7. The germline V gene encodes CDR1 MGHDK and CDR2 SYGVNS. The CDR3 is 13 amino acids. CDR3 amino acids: CASRDRVDTGYTF. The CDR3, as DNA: TGTGCCAGCAGGGACAGGGTGGATACTGGCTACACCTTC.

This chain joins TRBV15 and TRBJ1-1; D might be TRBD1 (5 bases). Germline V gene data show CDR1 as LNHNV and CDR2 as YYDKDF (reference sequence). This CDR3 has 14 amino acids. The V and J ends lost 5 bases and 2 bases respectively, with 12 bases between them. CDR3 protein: CATSSRQSNTEAFF. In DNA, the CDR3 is TGTGCCACCAGCTCACGACAGAGCAACACTGAAGCTTTCTTT.

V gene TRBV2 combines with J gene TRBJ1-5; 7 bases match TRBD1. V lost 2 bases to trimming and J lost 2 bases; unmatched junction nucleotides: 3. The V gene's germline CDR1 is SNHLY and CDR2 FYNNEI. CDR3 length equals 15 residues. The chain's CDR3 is CASSEIGQGNQPQHF. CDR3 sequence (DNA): TGTGCCAGCAGTGAAATTGGACAGGGCAATCAGCCCCAGCATTTT.

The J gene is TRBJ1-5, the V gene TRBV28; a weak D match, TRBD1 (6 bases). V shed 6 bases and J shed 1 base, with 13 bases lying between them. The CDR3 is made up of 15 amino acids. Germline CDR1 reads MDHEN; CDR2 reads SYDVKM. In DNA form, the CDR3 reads TGTGCCAGCAGAGAACAGGGTAGAAGCAATCAGCCCCAGCATTTT. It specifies CASREQGRSNQPQHF.

CDR3 coding DNA: TGCGCCAGCAGCGGTCTTTCCAGGGACGAGCAGTACTTC. Encoded protein: CASSGLSRDEQYF. The chain employs TRBV5-1 and TRBJ2-7; possible D gene TRBD1, 5 bases. V was pared by 4 bases and J by 5 bases, with 13 bases between. The CDR3 has 13 amino acids. CDR1 is SGHRS, CDR2 YFSETQ, per germline.

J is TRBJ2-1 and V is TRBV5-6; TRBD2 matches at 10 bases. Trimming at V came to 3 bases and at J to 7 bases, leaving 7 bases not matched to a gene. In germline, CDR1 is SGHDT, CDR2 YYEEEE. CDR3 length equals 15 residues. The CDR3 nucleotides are TGTGCCAGCAGCTACCTAGCGGGGGCGTCAAATGAGCAGTTCTTC. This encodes CASSYLAGASNEQFF.

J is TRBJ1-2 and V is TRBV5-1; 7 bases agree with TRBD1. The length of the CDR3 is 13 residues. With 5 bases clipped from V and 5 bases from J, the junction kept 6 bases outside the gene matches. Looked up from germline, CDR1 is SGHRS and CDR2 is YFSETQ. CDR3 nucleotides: TGCGCCAGCAGGCCAGGGACAGAGTATGGCTACACCTTC. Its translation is CASRPGTEYGYTF.

CDR3 bases: TGCGCCAGCAGAGACGGAGGGGATACGCAGTATTTT. Translation: CASRDGGDTQYF. The V gene is TRBV10-2, the J gene TRBJ2-3; the D gene is possibly TRBD2 (6 bases). V lost 6 bases, J lost 6 bases, and 10 bases lay in between. The germline V gene encodes CDR1 WSHSY and CDR2 SAAADI. CDR3 length equals 12 residues.

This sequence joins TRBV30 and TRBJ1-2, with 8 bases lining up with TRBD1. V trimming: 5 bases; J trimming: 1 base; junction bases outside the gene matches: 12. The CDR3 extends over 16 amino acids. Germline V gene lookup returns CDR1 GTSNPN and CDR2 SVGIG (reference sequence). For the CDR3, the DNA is TGTGCCTGGGCTTCCCTTGGGACAGGAAATAACTATGGCTACACCTTC. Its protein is CAWASLGTGNNYGYTF.

The CDR3 sequence is CASSGGYMNQPQHF. As DNA, the CDR3 is TGTGCCAGCAGCGGAGGGTATATGAATCAGCCCCAGCATTTT. The V gene is TRBV7-9, the J gene TRBJ1-5; D unclear. The CDR3 is 14 amino acids. Germline lookup yields CDR1 SEHNR and CDR2 FQNEAQ (reference sequence). Trimming removed 5 bases at V and 4 bases at J, with 12 bases between.